The present entry profiles one T cell receptor (beta chain) with its context. This clonotype was observed at least ten times. The target of this receptor is not known. Qualities for individual bases were not recorded, and no much larger clone is one base off. These data are taken from a study of CD8 T cells in ankylosing spondylitis listed by TCRdb under 2017. Regarding the study in general: T cell receptor beta repertoires were profiled in healthy donors and ankylosing spondylitis patients so that disease-linked TCR variants could be found. The full study cohort was made up of 25 ankylosing spondylitis patients and fewer than 120 healthy donors. Samples of peripheral blood were taken, and for ankylosing spondylitis patients, synovial fluid was collected as well.

Relative to germline, V is 8 bases shorter and J is 0 bases shorter, with 10 bases between their ends. The CDR3 starts with the cysteine, ends with the phenylalanine, and has 13 residues. The entry retains the CDR3 DNA only, 39 bases that are in frame from base 1. Looking up the germline V gene yields CDR1 SGHAT and CDR2 FQNNGV. The sequencing machine was an Illumina MiSeq. TCR beta libraries were prepared by quantitative 5'-RACE with molecular barcodes. The published analysis was carried out like this. Disease-linked TCR variants were identified with a new computational method built on a probabilistic model of VDJ rearrangement. In TCRdb, the public reads were trimmed at Q25 with fastp and aligned with MiXCR, with productive beta chains retained. For every CDR3 protein sequence, its rows merge into one entry that carries the most common genes and DNA. The V and J calls reflect TCRdb's pipeline rather than the authors' work. The sample table holds approximately 25,000 distinct CDR3 sequences, of which 7.9% were seen once. Of the sample, around 30% falls within the top ten clones.

On the study overall, not on this receptor specifically: In peripheral blood, the disease-linked clones were found at relatively low frequencies and had a CD8+ phenotype. Significant enrichment of the disease-linked clones was reported in matched synovial fluid samples from ankylosing spondylitis patients. A TCR beta motif made up of seven or eight highly homologous amino acid variants appeared to be characteristic of blood from ankylosing spondylitis patients. Some of the motif variants had been reported before in the synovial fluid and blood of reactive arthritis patients, a finding that suggests common disease-initiation mechanisms.

Sequencing was done on a sample of blood. The receptor was isolated from a male donor with ankylosing spondylitis or in good health (not recorded which). The rearranged chain carries TRBV11-2 and TRBJ1-1, with the D gene call left open. Read as DNA, the sequence is TGTGCCAGCCGCCTATCGTTGAACACTGAAGCTTTCTTT. This sequence encodes CASRLSLNTEAFF.